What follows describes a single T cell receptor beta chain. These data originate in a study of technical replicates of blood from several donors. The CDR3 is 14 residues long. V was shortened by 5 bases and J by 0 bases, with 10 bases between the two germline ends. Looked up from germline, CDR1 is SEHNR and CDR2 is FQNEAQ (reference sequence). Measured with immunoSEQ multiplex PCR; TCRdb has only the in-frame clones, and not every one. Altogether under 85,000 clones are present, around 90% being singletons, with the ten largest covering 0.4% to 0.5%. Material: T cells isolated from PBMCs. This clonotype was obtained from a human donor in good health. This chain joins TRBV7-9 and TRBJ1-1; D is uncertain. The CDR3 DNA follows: TGTGCCAGCAGCCCGCCGGGAATGAACACTGAAGCTTTCTTT. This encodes CASSPPGMNTEAFF.